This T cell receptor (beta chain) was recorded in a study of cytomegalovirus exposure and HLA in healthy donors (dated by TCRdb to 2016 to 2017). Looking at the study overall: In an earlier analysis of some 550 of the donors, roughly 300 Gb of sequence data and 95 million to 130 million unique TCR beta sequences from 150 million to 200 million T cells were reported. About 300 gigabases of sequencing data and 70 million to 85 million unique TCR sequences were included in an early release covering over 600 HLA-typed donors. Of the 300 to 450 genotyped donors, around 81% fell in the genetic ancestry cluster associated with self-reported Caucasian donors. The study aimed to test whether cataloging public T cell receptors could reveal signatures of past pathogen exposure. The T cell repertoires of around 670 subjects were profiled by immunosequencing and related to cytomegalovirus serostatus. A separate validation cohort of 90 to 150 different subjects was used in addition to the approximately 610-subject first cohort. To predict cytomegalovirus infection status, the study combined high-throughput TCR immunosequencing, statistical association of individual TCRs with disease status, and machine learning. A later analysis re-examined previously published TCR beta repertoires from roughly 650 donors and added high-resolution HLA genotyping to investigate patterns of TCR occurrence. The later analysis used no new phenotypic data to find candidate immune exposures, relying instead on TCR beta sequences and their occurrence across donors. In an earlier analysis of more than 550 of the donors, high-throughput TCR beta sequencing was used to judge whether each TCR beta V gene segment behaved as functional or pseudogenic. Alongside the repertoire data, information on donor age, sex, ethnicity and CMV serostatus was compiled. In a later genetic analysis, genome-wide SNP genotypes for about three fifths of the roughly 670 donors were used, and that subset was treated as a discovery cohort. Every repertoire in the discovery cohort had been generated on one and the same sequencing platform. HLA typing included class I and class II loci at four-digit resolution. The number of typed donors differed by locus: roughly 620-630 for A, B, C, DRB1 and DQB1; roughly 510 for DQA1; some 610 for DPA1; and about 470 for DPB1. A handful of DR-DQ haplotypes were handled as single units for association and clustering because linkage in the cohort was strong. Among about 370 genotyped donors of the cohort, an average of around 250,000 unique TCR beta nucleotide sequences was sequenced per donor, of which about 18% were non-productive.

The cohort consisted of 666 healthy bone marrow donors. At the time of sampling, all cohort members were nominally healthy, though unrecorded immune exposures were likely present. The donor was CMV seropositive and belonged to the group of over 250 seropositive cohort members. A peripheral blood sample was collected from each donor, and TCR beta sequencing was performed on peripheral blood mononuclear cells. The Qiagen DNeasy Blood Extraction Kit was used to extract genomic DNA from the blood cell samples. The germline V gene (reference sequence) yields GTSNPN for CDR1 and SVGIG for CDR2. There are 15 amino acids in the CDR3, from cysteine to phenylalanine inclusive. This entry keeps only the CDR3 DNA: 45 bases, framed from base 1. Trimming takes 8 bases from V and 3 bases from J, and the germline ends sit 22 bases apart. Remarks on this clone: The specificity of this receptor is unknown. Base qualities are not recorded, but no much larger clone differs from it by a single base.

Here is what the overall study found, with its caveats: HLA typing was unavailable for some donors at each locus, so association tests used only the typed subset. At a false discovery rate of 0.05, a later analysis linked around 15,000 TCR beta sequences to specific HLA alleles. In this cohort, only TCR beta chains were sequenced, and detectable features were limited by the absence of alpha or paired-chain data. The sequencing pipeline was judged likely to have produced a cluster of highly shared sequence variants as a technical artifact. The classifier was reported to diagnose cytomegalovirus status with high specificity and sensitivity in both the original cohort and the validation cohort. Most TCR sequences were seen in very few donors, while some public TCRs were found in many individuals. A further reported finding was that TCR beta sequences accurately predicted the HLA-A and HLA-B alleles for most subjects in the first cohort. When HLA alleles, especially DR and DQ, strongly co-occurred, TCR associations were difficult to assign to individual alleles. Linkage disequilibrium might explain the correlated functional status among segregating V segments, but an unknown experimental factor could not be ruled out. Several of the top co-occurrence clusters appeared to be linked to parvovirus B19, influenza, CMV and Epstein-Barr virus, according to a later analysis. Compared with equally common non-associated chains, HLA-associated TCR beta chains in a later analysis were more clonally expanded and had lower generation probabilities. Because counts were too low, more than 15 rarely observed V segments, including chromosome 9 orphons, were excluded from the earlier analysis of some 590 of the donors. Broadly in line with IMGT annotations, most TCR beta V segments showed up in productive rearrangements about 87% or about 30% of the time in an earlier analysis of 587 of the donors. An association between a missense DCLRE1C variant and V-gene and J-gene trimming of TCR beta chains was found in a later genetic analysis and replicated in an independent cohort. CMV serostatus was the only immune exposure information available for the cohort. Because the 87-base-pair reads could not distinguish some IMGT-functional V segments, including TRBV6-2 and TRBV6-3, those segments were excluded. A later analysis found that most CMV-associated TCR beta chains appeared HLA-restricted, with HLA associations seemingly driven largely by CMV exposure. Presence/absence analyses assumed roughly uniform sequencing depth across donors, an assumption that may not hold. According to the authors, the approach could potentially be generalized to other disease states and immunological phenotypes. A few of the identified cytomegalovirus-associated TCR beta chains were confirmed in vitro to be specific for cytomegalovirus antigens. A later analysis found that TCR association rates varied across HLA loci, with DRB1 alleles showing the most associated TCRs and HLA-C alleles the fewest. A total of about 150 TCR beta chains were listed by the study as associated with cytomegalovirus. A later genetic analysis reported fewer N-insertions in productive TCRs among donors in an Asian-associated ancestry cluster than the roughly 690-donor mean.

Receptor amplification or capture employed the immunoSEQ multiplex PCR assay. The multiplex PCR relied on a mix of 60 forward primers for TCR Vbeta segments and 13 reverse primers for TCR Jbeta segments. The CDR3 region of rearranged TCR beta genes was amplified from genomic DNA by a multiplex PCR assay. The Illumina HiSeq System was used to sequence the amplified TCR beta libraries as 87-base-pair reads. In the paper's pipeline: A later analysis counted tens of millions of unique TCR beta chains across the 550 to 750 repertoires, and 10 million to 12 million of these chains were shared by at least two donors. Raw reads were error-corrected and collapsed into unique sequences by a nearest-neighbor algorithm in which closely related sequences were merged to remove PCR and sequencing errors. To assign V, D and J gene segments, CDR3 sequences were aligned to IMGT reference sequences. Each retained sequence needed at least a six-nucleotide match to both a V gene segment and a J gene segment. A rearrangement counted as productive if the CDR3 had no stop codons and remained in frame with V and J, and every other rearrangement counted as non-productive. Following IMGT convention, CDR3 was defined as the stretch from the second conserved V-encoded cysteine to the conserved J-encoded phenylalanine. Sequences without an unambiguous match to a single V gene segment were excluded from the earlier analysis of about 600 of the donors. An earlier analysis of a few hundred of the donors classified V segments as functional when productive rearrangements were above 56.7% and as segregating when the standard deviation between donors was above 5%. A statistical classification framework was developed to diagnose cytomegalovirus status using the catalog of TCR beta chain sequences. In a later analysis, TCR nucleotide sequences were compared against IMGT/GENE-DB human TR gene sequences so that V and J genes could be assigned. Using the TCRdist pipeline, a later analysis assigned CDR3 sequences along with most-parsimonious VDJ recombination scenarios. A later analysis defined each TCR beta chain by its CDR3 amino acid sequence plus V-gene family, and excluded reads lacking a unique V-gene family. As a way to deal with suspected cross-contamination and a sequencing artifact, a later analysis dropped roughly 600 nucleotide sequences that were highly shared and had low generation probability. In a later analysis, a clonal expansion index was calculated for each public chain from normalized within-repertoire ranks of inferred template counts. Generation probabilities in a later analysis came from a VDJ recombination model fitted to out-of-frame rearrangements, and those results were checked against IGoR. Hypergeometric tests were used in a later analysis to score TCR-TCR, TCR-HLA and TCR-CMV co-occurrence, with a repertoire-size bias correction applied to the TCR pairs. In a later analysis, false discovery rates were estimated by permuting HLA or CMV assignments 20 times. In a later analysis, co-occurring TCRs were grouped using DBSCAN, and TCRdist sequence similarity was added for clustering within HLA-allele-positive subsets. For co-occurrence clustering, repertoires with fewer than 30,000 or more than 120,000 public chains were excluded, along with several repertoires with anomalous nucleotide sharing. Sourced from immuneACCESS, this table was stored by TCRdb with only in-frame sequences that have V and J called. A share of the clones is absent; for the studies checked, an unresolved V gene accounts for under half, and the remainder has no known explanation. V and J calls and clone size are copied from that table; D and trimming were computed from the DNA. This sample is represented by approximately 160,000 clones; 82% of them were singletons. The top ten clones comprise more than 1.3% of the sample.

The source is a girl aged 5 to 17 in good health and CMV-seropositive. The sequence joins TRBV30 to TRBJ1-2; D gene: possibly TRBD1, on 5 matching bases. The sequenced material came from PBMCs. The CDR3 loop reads CALRGQGGSYYGYTF. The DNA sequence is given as TGTGCCCTCAGAGGGCAGGGAGGCTCGTACTATGGCTACACCTTC. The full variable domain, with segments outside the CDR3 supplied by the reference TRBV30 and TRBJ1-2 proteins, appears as SQTIHQWPATLVQPVGSPLSLECTVEGTSNPNLYWYRQAAGRGLQLLFYSVGIGQISSEVPQNLSASRPQDRQFILSSKKLLLSDSGFYLCALRGQGGSYYGYTFGSGTRLTVV.